The T cell receptor (beta chain) under discussion was sequenced for a study of patients and donors after allogeneic stem cell transplantation. Germline CDR1 MNHEY, CDR2 SVGAGI. V was clipped by 1 base and J by 4 bases; unmatched bases: 6. The CDR3 consists of 17 residues. TCRdb called the RT-PCR reads again in MiXCR, with one record for every CDR3 protein. The data hold about a million distinct CDR3 sequences, with around 17% observed a single time. Sequenced sample: blood, either unsorted or a sorted T cell fraction (not recorded which). The TCR was taken from a human donor who was either an allogeneic HSCT recipient or a stem cell or donor lymphocyte infusion donor (not recorded which). It is not recorded whose cells these are; they may come from a transplant donor. This sequence joins TRBV6-5 and TRBJ2-1; 11 nucleotides match TRBD2. CDR3 sequence (DNA): TGTGCCAGCAGTTACTACGTCGGGACTAGCGGTTACAATGAGCAGTTCTTC. It is translated as CASSYYVGTSGYNEQFF.